Shown below are 3 T cell receptor beta chains from a single sample sequenced in a study of tumor-infiltrating lymphocytes in primary liver carcinoma. Unsorted whole blood supplied the RNA, and germline DNA was extracted too. From 500 ng of total RNA, TCR beta-specific cDNA was reverse-transcribed using a constant-region primer. Libraries covering TCR beta were generated through three nested multiplex PCR rounds (using a slightly modified ARM-PCR). Use of TRBV1-TRBV30 forward primers with a C-beta reverse primer characterized the first two PCR rounds, which lasted 10 cycles each. In TCRdb, the multiplex PCR reads were re-called with MiXCR into one record per CDR3 protein. The repertoire holds 300,000 to 400,000 distinct CDR3 sequences, with 65% as singletons. What was sequenced was peripheral blood. These TCRs come from a middle-aged man with primary liver carcinoma and hepatitis B virus infection.

Comment on this clonotype: This clone may be a read error of a much larger clone one base away. It is likely a read error, because the conserved phenylalanine at the end of the CDR3 is missing. This sequence joins TRBV4-1 and TRBJ2-1, with 13 bases aligning to TRBD2. Trimming cost V 1 base and J 6 bases; bases outside gene matches: 9. The CDR3 covers 18 residues. Germline CDR1 is MGHRA and CDR2 is YSYEKL. For the CDR3, the DNA is TGCGCCAGCAGCCAAGCTCACCCAGGGACTAGCGGGATCAATGAGCAGTTCATC. This gives the protein CASSQAHPGTSGINEQFI.

This clonotype was observed a handful of times. This may stem from a read error, because a much larger clone lies one nucleotide away. The V and J genes are TRBV29-1 and TRBJ1-2; D may be TRBD1 (5 bases). Germline values: CDR1 SQVTM, CDR2 ANQGSEA. Trimming removed 7 bases from V and 4 bases from J, with 19 bases in between. CDR3 length: 14 residues. The CDR3 bases are TGCAGCGGACAACAGGACCCTAGAGGCTATGGCTACACCTTC. Amino acids: CSGQQDPRGYGYTF.

On this clonotype itself: This clone may be a read error of a much larger clone one base away. The rearrangement joins TRBV6-5 to TRBJ1-2, with D maybe TRBD1 (5 bases). Germline CDR1 reads MNHEY; CDR2 reads SVGAGI. This CDR3 is built from 15 residues. Written as DNA, the CDR3 is TGTGCCAGCAGTTACCTGGCAGGGTCTAACTATGTCTACACCTTC. Translated, it gives CASSYLAGSNYVYTF.